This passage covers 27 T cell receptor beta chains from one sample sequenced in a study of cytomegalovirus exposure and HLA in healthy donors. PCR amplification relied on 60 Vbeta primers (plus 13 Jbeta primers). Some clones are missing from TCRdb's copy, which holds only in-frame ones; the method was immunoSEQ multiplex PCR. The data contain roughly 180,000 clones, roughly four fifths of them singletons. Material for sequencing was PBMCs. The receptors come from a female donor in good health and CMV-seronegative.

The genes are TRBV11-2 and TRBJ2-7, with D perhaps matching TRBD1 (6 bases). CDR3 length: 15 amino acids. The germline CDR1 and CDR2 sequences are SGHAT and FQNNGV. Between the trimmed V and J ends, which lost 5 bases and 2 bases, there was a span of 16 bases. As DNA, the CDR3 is TGTGCCAGCAGCCCAAACGTGGGGGCCCCCTACGAGCAGTACTTC. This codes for CASSPNVGAPYEQYF.

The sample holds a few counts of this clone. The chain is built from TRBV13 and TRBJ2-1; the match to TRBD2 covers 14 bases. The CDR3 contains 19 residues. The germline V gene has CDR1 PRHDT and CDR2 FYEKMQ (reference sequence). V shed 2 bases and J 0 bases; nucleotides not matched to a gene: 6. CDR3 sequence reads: CASSLQETSGRASYNEQFF. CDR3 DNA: TGTGCCAGCAGCTTACAAGAGACTAGCGGGAGGGCCTCCTACAATGAGCAGTTCTTC.

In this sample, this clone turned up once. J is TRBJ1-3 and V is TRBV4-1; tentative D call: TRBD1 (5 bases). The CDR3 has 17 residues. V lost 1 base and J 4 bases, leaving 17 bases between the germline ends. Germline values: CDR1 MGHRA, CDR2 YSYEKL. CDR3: CASSQGRRGERGNTIYF. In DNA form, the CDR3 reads TGCGCCAGCAGCCAAGGACGTCGGGGGGAGCGGGGAAACACCATATATTTT.

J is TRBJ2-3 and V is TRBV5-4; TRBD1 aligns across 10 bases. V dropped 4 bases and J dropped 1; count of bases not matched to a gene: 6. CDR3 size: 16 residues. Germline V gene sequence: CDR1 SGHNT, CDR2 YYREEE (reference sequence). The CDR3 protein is CASSAPGQGRTDTQYF. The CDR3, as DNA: TGTGCCAGCAGCGCGCCGGGACAGGGGCGCACAGATACGCAGTATTTT.

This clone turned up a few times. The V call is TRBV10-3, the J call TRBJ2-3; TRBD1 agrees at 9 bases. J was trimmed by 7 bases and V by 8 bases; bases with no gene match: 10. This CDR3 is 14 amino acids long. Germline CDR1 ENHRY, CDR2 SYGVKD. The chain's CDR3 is CAIEGTGLGHTQYF. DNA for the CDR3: TGTGCCATCGAGGGGACAGGGTTGGGTCATACGCAGTATTTT.

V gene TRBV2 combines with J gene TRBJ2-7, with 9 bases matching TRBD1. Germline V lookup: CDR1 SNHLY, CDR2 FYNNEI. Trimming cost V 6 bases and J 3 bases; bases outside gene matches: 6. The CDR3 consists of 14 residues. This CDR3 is CASSPGTGIYEQYF. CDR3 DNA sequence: TGTGCCAGCAGCCCCGGGACAGGGATCTACGAGCAGTACTTC.

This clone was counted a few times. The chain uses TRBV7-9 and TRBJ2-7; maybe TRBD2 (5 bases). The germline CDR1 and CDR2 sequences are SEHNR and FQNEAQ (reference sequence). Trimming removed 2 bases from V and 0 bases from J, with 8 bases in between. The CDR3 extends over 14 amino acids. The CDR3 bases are TGTGCCAGCAGCTTATTAGCGCCCTCCTACGAGCAGTACTTC. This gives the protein CASSLLAPSYEQYF.

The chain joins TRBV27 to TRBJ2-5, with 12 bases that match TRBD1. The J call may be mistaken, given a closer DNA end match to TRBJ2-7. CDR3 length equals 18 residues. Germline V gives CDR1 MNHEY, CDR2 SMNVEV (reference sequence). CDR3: CASSFSGQGARLLYEQYF. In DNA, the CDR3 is TGTGCCAGCAGTTTCTCGGGACAGGGGGCGAGGTTACTCTACGAGCAGTACTTC.

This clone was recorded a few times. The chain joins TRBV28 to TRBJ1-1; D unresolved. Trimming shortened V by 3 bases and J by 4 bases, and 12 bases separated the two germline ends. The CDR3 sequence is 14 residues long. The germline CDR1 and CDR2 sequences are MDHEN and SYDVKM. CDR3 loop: CASSFQTRITEAFF. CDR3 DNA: TGTGCCAGCAGTTTCCAAACCAGGATCACTGAAGCTTTCTTT. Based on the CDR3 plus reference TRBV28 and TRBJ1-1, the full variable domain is DVKVTQSSRYLVKRTGEKVFLECVQDMDHENMFWYRQDPGLGLRLIYFSYDVKMKEKGDIPEGYSVSREKKERFSLILESASTNQTSMYLCASSFQTRITEAFFGQGTRLTVV.

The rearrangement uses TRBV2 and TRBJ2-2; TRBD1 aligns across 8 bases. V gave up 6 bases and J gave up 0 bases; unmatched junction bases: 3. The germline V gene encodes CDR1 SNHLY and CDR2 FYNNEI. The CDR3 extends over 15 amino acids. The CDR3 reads CASRRDRTNTGELFF. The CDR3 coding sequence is TGTGCCAGCAGAAGGGACAGGACGAACACCGGGGAGCTGTTTTTT.

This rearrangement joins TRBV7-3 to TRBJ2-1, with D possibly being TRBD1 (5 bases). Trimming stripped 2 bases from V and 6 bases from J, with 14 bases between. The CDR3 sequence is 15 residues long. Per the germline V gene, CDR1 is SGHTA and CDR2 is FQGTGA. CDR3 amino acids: CASSLQSGASNEQFF. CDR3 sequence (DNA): TGTGCCAGCAGCTTACAAAGTGGGGCCTCCAATGAGCAGTTCTTC.

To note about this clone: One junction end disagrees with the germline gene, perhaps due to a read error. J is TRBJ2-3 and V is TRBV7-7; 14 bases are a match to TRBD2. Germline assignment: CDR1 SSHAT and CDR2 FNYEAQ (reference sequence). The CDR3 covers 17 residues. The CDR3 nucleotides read TGTGCTAGCAGCTCCCTAGGGACTAGCGGGAGTACAGATACGCAGTATTTT. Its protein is CASSSLGTSGSTDTQYF.

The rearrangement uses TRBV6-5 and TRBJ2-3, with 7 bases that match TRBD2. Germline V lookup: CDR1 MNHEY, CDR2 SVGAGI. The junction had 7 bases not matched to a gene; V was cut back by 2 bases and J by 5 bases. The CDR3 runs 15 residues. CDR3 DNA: TGTGCCAGCAGTTACAGGACGGGAGGAAAAGATACGCAGTATTTT. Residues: CASSYRTGGKDTQYF.

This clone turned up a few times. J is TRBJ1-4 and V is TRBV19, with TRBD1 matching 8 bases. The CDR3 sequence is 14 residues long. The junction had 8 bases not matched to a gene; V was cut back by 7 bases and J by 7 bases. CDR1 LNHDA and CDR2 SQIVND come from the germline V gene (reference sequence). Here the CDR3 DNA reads TGTGCCAGTATGCCAGGGGGCCTTAGTGAAAAACTGTTTTTT. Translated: CASMPGGLSEKLFF.

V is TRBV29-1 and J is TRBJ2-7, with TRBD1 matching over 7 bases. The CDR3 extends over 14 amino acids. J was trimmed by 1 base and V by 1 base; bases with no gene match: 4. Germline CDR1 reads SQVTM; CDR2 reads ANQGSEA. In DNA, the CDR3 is TGCAGCGTTGAAGCTACAGGGGCGTCCTACGAGCAGTACTTC. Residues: CSVEATGASYEQYF.

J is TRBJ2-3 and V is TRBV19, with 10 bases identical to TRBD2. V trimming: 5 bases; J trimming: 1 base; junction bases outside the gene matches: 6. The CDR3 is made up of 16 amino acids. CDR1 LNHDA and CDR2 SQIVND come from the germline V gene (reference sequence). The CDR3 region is CASSPRTSGRTDTQYF. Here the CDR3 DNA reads TGTGCCAGTAGTCCTCGGACTAGCGGACGCACAGATACGCAGTATTTT. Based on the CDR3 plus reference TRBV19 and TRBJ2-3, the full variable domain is DGGITQSPKYLFRKEGQNVTLSCEQNLNHDAMYWYRQDPGQGLRLIYYSQIVNDFQKGDIAEGYSVSREKKESFPLTVTSAQKNPTAFYLCASSPRTSGRTDTQYFGPGTRLTVL.

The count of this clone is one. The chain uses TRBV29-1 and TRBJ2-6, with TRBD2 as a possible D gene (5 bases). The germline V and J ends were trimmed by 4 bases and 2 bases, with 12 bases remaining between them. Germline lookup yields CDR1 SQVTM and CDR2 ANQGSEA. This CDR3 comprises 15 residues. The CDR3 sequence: CSVGSGITGANVLTF. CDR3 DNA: TGCAGCGTTGGTTCGGGAATCACTGGGGCCAACGTCCTGACTTTC.

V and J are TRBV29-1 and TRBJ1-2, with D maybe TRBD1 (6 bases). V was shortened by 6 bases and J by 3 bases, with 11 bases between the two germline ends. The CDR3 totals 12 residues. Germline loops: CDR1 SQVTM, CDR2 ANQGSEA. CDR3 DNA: TGCAGCGTCTTTGGGGGCTACTATGGCTACACCTTC. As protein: CSVFGGYYGYTF.

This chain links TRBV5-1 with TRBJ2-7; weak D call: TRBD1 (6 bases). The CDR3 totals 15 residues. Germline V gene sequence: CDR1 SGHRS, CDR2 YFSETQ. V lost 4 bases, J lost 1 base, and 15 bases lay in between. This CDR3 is CASSPKGEWSYEQYF. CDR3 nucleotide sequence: TGCGCCAGCAGCCCCAAGGGGGAGTGGTCCTACGAGCAGTACTTC.

The CDR3 spells CASSEALAGGTDTQYF. The CDR3 nucleotides read TGTGCCAGCAGTGAAGCGCTAGCGGGGGGCACAGATACGCAGTATTTT. This chain links TRBV6-1 with TRBJ2-3, with 10 bases lining up with TRBD2. This CDR3 has 16 residues. Germline-derived CDR1 and CDR2 are MNHNS and SASEGT. V gave up 0 bases and J gave up 1 base; unmatched junction bases: 1.

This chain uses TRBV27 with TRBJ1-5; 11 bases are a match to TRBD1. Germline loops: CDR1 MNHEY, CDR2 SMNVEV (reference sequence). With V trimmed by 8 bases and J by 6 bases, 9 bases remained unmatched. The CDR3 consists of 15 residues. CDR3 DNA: TGTGCCAGCCGGGACAGGGGGACCATCGGTCAGCCCCAGCATTTT. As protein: CASRDRGTIGQPQHF.

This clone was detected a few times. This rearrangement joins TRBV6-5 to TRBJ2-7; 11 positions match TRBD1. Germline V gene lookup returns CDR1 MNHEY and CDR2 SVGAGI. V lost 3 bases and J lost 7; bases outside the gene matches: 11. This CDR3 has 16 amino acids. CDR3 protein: CASSYLAGTGGREQYF. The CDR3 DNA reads TGTGCCAGCAGTTATTTGGCCGGGACAGGGGGTAGGGAGCAGTACTTC.

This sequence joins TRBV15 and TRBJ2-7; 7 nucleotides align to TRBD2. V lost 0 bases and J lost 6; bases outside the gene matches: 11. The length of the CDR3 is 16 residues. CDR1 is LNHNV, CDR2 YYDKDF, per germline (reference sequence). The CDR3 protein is CATSRESGGSRGEQYF. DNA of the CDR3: TGTGCCACCAGCAGAGAATCCGGCGGGAGTAGGGGCGAGCAGTACTTC.

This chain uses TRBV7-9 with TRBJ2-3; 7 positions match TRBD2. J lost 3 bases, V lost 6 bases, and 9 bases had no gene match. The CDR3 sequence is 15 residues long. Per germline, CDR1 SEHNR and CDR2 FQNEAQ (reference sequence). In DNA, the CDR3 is TGTGCCAGCAGTACGGGTGGGGGGGGTACAGATACGCAGTATTTT. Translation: CASSTGGGGTDTQYF.

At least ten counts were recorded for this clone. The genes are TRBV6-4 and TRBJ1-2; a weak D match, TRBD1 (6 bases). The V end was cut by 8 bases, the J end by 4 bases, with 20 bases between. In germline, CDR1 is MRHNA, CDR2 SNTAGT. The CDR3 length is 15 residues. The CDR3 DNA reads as TGTGCCAGCCGTCCGAACCAGGACAGCTCCTATGGCTACACCTTC. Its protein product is CASRPNQDSSYGYTF.

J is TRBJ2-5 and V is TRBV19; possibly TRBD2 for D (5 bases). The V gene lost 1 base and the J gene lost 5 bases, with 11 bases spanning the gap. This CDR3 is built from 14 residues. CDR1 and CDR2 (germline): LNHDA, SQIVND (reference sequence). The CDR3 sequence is CASSIVGPGETQYF. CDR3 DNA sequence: TGTGCCAGTAGTATAGTTGGACCGGGGGAGACCCAGTACTTC.

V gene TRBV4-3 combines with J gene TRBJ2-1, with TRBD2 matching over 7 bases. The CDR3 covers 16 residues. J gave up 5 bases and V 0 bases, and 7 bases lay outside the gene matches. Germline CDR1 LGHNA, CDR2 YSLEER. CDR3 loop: CASSQDLGLPHNEQFF. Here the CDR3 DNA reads TGCGCCAGCAGCCAAGATTTGGGACTACCACACAATGAGCAGTTCTTC.